The 27 T cell receptor beta chains in this list originate from one sample, sequenced in a study of blood T cell repertoires in COVID-19. TCRdb's copy holds only in-frame clones and misses some; the assay was immunoSEQ multiplex PCR. The data contain about 240,000 clones, around 87% of them singletons. The sequencing input was peripheral blood. These TCRs come from a man aged 60-69 years who had recovered from COVID-19.

V usage is TRBV5-1 and J usage is TRBJ2-2, with D possibly TRBD2 on 5 matching bases. The V end was cut by 1 base, the J end by 4 bases, with 11 bases between. Germline V lookup: CDR1 SGHRS, CDR2 YFSETQ. This CDR3 spans 15 amino acids. CDR3 sequence (DNA): TGCGCCAGCAGCTTGTATCGGGGTAGCACCGGGGAGCTGTTTTTT. Translated, it gives CASSLYRGSTGELFF.

The genes are TRBV6-6 and TRBJ1-5; 9 bases align to TRBD1. There are 16 residues in the CDR3. Trimming took 5 bases from V and 6 from J; bases not matched to a gene: 11. Germline CDR1 reads MNHNY; CDR2 reads SVGAGI (reference sequence). DNA of the CDR3: TGTGCCAGCAGTACTTCTGACAGGGGGAATATTCAGCCCCAGCATTTT. Its translation is CASSTSDRGNIQPQHF.

The chain links TRBV7-2 to TRBJ1-2; D may be TRBD1 (5 bases). The CDR3 loop spans 13 amino acids. Deletions cut 5 bases from V and 8 bases from J, with 15 bases between. Germline CDR1 is SGHTA and CDR2 is FQGNSA. The CDR3 is CASSRDSLSGYTF. For the CDR3, the DNA is TGTGCCAGCAGCCGGGACTCCTTGTCGGGCTACACCTTC. Variable domain in full (rest from reference TRBV7-2 and TRBJ1-2): GAGVSQSPSNKVTEKGKDVELRCDPISGHTALYWYRQSLGQGLEFLIYFQGNSAPDKSGLPSDRFSAERTGGSVSTLTIQRTQQEDSAVYLCASSRDSLSGYTFGSGTRLTVV.

This sequence joins TRBV6-5 and TRBJ1-1, with D uncertain. V lost 4 bases and J lost 4, with 4 bases in between. The length of the CDR3 is 11 residues. The V gene's germline CDR1 is MNHEY and CDR2 SVGAGI. The CDR3 region is CASSSLTEAFF. The CDR3 bases are TGTGCCAGCAGTTCCCTCACTGAAGCTTTCTTT.

The chain uses TRBV4-2 and TRBJ1-5; TRBD1 might be the D (6 bases). The germline CDR1 and CDR2 sequences are LGHNA and YNFKEQ. The CDR3 sequence is 15 residues long. V was shortened by 3 bases and J by 0 bases, with 9 bases between the two germline ends. The CDR3 sequence: CASSQGHYSNQPQHF. Written as DNA, the CDR3 is TGTGCCAGCAGCCAGGGACACTATAGCAATCAGCCCCAGCATTTT.

This clone was seen a single time. A junction end diverges from the germline sequence, so it may reflect a read error. V usage is TRBV19 and J usage is TRBJ2-1; no firm D call. Germline CDR1 is LNHDA and CDR2 is SQIVND (reference sequence). The CDR3 totals 12 residues. The CDR3 coding sequence is TGTGCCAGTAGTCCCTCCCACAATGAGCAGTTCTTC. Translated: CASSPSHNEQFF.

V usage is TRBV6-1 and J usage is TRBJ2-7; D might be TRBD1 (5 bases). This CDR3 is 15 amino acids long. CDR1 is MNHNS, CDR2 SASEGT, per germline. V was trimmed by 1 base and J by 2 bases, leaving 12 bases between them. CDR3 nucleotide sequence: TGTGCCAGCAGTGAAGGGACATCGACGGCCTACGAGCAGTACGTC. Protein product: CASSEGTSTAYEQYV.

In nucleotides, the CDR3 is TGTGCCAGCAGCCAAGTCGACGGGGGGGCCGGAGATACGCAGTATTTT. Translation: CASSQVDGGAGDTQYF. This sequence joins TRBV4-2 and TRBJ2-3, with 8 bases identical to TRBD2. V shed 1 base and J 5 bases; nucleotides not matched to a gene: 8. This CDR3 is 16 amino acids long. Germline V CDR1 and CDR2: LGHNA, YNFKEQ.

This clone was seen only once. This chain joins TRBV27 and TRBJ1-2; the match to TRBD1 covers 7 bases. Trimming at V came to 4 bases and at J to 2 bases, leaving 4 bases not matched to a gene. CDR1 is MNHEY and CDR2 is SMNVEV in the germline V gene (reference sequence). This CDR3 contains 14 residues. The CDR3 region is CASSYRGGNYGYTF. CDR3 DNA sequence: TGTGCCAGCAGTTACAGGGGCGGAAACTATGGCTACACCTTC.

The chain employs TRBV2 and TRBJ2-3; TRBD2 matches at 7 bases. Germline values: CDR1 SNHLY, CDR2 FYNNEI. Trimming removed 3 bases from V and 4 bases from J; junction bases left unmatched: 10. This CDR3 is built from 16 residues. DNA for the CDR3: TGTGCCAGCAGTGACTGGAAGCGGGGATTTTCAGATACGCAGTATTTT. Translating it yields CASSDWKRGFSDTQYF.

This clone was counted at least ten times. The chain carries TRBV9 and TRBJ2-5; TRBD1 matches at 7 bases. The trim removed 4 bases at V and 2 bases at J, leaving 5 bases unmatched. The CDR3 contains 14 residues. Germline V lookup: CDR1 SGDLS, CDR2 YYNGEE. The CDR3 loop reads CASSTRTGQETQYF. CDR3 DNA sequence: TGTGCCAGCAGCACGAGGACAGGTCAAGAGACCCAGTACTTC.

V and J are TRBV12-3 or TRBV12-4 and TRBJ2-3; D is undetermined. The CDR3 length is 11 residues. Trimming took off 3 bases at V and 6 bases at J, with 4 bases between the two ends. Here the CDR3 DNA reads TGTGCCAGCAGTTTTTATGATACGCAGTATTTT. Amino acid sequence: CASSFYDTQYF.

The chain couples TRBV6-1 to TRBJ2-1, with D perhaps TRBD1 (5 bases). Trimming removed 2 bases from V and 6 bases from J, with 14 bases in between. CDR3 length: 15 residues. In germline, CDR1 is MNHNS, CDR2 SASEGT. CDR3 loop: CASSERQGQFNEQFF. CDR3 coding DNA: TGTGCCAGCAGTGAAAGGCAGGGCCAGTTCAATGAGCAGTTCTTC.

This clone appeared once. The chain has TRBV10-3 and TRBJ1-6; TRBD1 agrees at 10 bases. Germline-derived CDR1 and CDR2 are ENHRY and SYGVKD. This CDR3 spans 14 amino acids. V was pared by 5 bases and J by 7 bases, with 2 bases of the junction left unmatched. The DNA of the CDR3 is TGTGCCATCAGTTCGGGACAGGGGAATTCACCCCTCCACTTT. Amino acid sequence: CAISSGQGNSPLHF.

CDR3 bases: TGTGCCAGCAGTTCAGGTTACAATGAGCAGTTCTTC. Protein sequence: CASSSGYNEQFF. The chain combines TRBV6-5 with TRBJ2-1; D unclear. Germline loops: CDR1 MNHEY, CDR2 SVGAGI. Trimming stripped 4 bases from V and 4 bases from J, with 5 bases between. This CDR3 contains 12 residues.

This clone was detected once. The chain recombines TRBV5-1 with TRBJ2-2; 8 bases map to TRBD1. There are 15 residues in the CDR3. Trimming took 6 bases from V and 4 from J; bases not matched to a gene: 8. Germline assignment: CDR1 SGHRS and CDR2 YFSETQ. The CDR3 region is CASTGADRGTGELFF. Here the CDR3 DNA reads TGCGCCAGCACCGGGGCTGACAGGGGCACCGGGGAGCTGTTTTTT.

The chain links TRBV5-8 to TRBJ2-5; 9 bases match TRBD2. Trimming cost V 3 bases and J 2 bases; bases outside gene matches: 8. The germline CDR1 and CDR2 sequences are SGHTS and YDEGEE. The CDR3 contains 16 residues. The CDR3 DNA is TGTGCCAGCAGCTCCCCCGCAGCGGGGGGACAAGAGACCCAGTACTTC. This codes for CASSSPAAGGQETQYF.

The rearrangement joins TRBV15 to TRBJ2-1; 14 nucleotides line up with TRBD2. CDR1 is LNHNV, CDR2 YYDKDF, per germline (reference sequence). This CDR3 contains 19 residues. The ends lost 2 bases at V and 0 bases at J; junction bases unmatched: 6. The CDR3 nucleotides read TGTGCCACCAGCAGATTGACTAGCGGGGGGGCCTTCTCCTACAATGAGCAGTTCTTC. The encoded protein is CATSRLTSGGAFSYNEQFF.

The chain uses TRBV29-1 and TRBJ2-3; 7 bases agree with TRBD2. This CDR3 has 14 amino acids. V lost 6 bases to trimming and J lost 1 base; unmatched junction nucleotides: 7. Germline CDR1 is SQVTM and CDR2 is ANQGSEA. CDR3 sequence (DNA): TGCAGCGTCCCCTTCCGGGGGGGCACAGATACGCAGTATTTT. Residues: CSVPFRGGTDTQYF.

This clone was observed once. The chain carries TRBV5-1 and TRBJ1-2, with 7 bases matching TRBD1. The CDR3 sequence is 19 residues long. J gave up 3 bases and V 0 bases, and 17 bases lay outside the gene matches. Per the germline V gene, CDR1 is SGHRS and CDR2 is YFSETQ. CDR3 DNA sequence: TGCGCCAGCAGCTTGGCGCGGTGGCAGGGGGGAATTCAGGACTATGGCTACACCTTC. It yields the protein CASSLARWQGGIQDYGYTF.

The CDR3 coding sequence is TGTGCTAGTGGTTCTCCTTCCGGGATAGAATTTACTGAAGCTTTCTTT. Its protein is CASGSPSGIEFTEAFF. The J gene is TRBJ1-1, the V gene TRBV12-5; D is ambiguous. Looked up from germline, CDR1 is LGHNT and CDR2 is FRNRAP. The CDR3 spans 16 residues. V lost 4 bases to trimming and J lost 5 bases, with 20 bases between them.

This sequence joins TRBV5-1 and TRBJ2-1; the D is unclear. The CDR3 sequence is 12 residues long. CDR1 and CDR2 from the germline V gene are SGHRS and YFSETQ. The V and J ends lost 3 bases and 5 bases respectively, with 6 bases between them. DNA of the CDR3: TGCGCCAGCAGCTATGTCAACAATGAGCAGTTCTTC. Translating gives CASSYVNNEQFF.

This clone was seen once. V usage is TRBV9 and J usage is TRBJ2-3; D possibly corresponds to TRBD2 (7 bases). This CDR3 is 17 amino acids long. From germline, CDR1 is SGDLS and CDR2 YYNGEE. Between the trimmed V and J ends, which lost 3 bases and 3 bases, there was a span of 20 bases. The CDR3 DNA reads as TGTGCCAGCAGCGGACCTAAGGGGGGGCCCCGGACAGATACGCAGTATTTT. It translates to CASSGPKGGPRTDTQYF.

For this clone: Other DNA sequences within the sample encode an identical CDR3. The chain couples TRBV5-6 to TRBJ2-7, with D maybe TRBD1 (6 bases). The CDR3 sequence is 13 residues long. In germline, CDR1 is SGHDT, CDR2 YYEEEE. V was clipped by 0 bases and J by 4 bases, with 8 bases between them. In DNA, the CDR3 is TGTGCCAGCAGCTTGGGGGGGCTATACGAGCAGTACTTC. Its translation is CASSLGGLYEQYF.

The V gene is TRBV6-6, the J gene TRBJ1-4; D is perhaps TRBD1 (5 bases). Germline CDR1 reads MNHNY; CDR2 reads SVGAGI (reference sequence). The CDR3 covers 21 residues. V was cut by 6 bases and J by 0 bases, with 29 bases left in between. CDR3 sequence reads: CASSPRALVAGKHPTNEKLFF. For the CDR3, the DNA is TGTGCCAGCAGCCCCCGGGCGTTGGTGGCAGGGAAACACCCAACTAATGAAAAACTGTTTTTT.

The chain carries TRBV15 and TRBJ1-2; tentatively, D is TRBD1 (6 bases). Germline V lookup: CDR1 LNHNV, CDR2 YYDKDF (reference sequence). V shed 5 bases and J shed 4 bases, with 17 bases lying between them. This CDR3 has 15 residues. CDR3 coding DNA: TGTGCCACCAGCCCACGTCAGGGGCAGGGCTATGGCTACACCTTC. This gives the protein CATSPRQGQGYGYTF.

The chain has TRBV27 and TRBJ2-7; maybe TRBD2 (8 bases). The CDR3 totals 14 residues. The germline V and J ends were trimmed by 3 bases and 4 bases, with 13 bases remaining between them. In germline, CDR1 is MNHEY, CDR2 SMNVEV (reference sequence). The CDR3 region is CASSFGRGLYEQYF. CDR3 DNA: TGTGCCAGCAGTTTCGGGAGGGGGCTTTACGAGCAGTACTTC.